These T cell receptor beta chains were read from a single sample in a study of regulatory T cells in long-lasting Graves disease. TCRdb itself ran the multiplex PCR reads through MiXCR, one entry per CDR3 protein. The data contain hundreds of thousands of distinct CDR3 sequences, 16% of them singletons. These data also featured in a second study, about T cells in Graves' hyperthyroidism and ophthalmopathy.

Sample: peripheral blood mononuclear cells (PBMCs), taken at new diagnosis, from a patient treated with antithyroid drugs. All receptors come from a woman aged 35-65 years with Graves disease. CDR3s include the opening cysteine and the closing phenylalanine or tryptophan. Each record gives: J gene, V gene, D gene, clone size, CDR3 protein, CDR3 DNA. A D gene is named only where the DNA matches it firmly. Some rows mark clone size as missing; the rest say once, few, many or name a class of expanded clone.

TRBJ1-6,TRBV6-1,NA,few,CASSLSETVAPLHF,TGTGCCAGCAGCCTTTCAGAGACGGTCGCACCCCTCCACTTT
TRBJ1-1,TRBV20-1,NA,many,CSARDDTEAFF,TGCAGCGCTAGAGATGACACTGAAGCTTTCTTT
TRBJ2-7,TRBV19,TRBD1,NA,CASSIQGAYEQYF,TGTGCCAGTAGTATTCAGGGGGCATACGAGCAGTACTTC
TRBJ1-1,TRBV2,NA,many,CASALGGVEAFF,TGTGCCAGTGCGTTGGGGGGCGTTGAAGCTTTCTTT
TRBJ1-1,TRBV10-3,NA,many,CAITMSENTEAFF,TGTGCCATCACAATGAGCGAGAACACTGAAGCTTTCTTT
TRBJ1-1,TRBV11-2,NA,few,CASSLAAQTAFF,TGTGCCAGCAGCTTAGCGGCCCAGACGGCTTTCTTT
TRBJ1-6,TRBV10-3,TRBD1,once,CAIGGQGENSPLHF,TGTGCCATCGGAGGACAGGGGGAAAATTCACCCCTCCACTTT
TRBJ2-1,TRBV7-2,NA,NA,CASSLAGKGNEQFF,TGTGCCAGCAGCTTAGCGGGCAAGGGCAATGAGCAGTTCTTC
TRBJ2-7,TRBV10-1,NA,NA,CASSGNSRDGRTYEQYF,TGCGCCAGCAGTGGTAACTCCCGGGACGGACGAACCTACGAGCAGTACTTC
TRBJ1-1,TRBV27,NA,few,CASSPRTEVNTEAFF,TGTGCCAGCAGTCCCCGGACAGAAGTGAACACTGAAGCTTTCTTT
TRBJ1-2,TRBV9,TRBD1,NA,CASSPGGAEYGYTF,TGTGCCAGCAGCCCAGGGGGCGCAGAGTATGGCTACACCTTC
TRBJ2-7,TRBV5-1,TRBD2,many,CASSLTSGGTTYEQYF,TGCGCCAGCAGCTTGACTAGCGGGGGAACTACCTACGAGCAGTACTTC
TRBJ1-1,TRBV7-9,NA,few,CASSPLEGGGGTEAFF,TGTGCCAGCAGCCCCCTCGAGGGAGGGGGTGGCACTGAAGCTTTCTTT
TRBJ2-2,TRBV4-1,NA,once,CASKVEGVNTGELFF,TGCGCCAGCAAGGTGGAGGGGGTCAACACCGGGGAGCTGTTTTTT
TRBJ1-1,TRBV6-1,NA,many,CASSYRRAEAFF,TGTGCCAGCAGCTATCGACGGGCTGAAGCTTTCTTT
TRBJ1-2,TRBV12-3/TRBV12-4,NA,many,CASSRDRGLNYGYTF,TGTGCCAGCAGCCGGGACCGCGGTCTTAACTATGGCTACACCTTC
TRBJ1-3,TRBV5-1,NA,few,CASRSGVGNTIYF,TGCGCCAGCAGATCAGGGGTTGGAAACACCATATATTTT
TRBJ2-1,TRBV12-5,NA,many,CASADGGSSYNEQFF,TGTGCTAGTGCCGACGGGGGTAGCTCCTACAATGAGCAGTTCTTC
TRBJ2-2,TRBV6-1,NA,few,CASSRGPGELFF,TGTGCCAGCTCCAGGGGCCCCGGGGAGCTGTTTTTT
TRBJ2-3,TRBV28,TRBD2,many,CASSGFAGGASGGPKSTDTQYF,TGTGCCAGCAGTGGCTTCGCGGGGGGGGCTAGCGGGGGACCCAAGAGCACAGATACGCAGTATTTT
TRBJ1-3,TRBV4-1,NA,few,CASSQDEDSAGNTIYF,TGCGCCAGCAGCCAAGATGAAGACAGTGCTGGAAACACCATATATTTT
TRBJ1-2,TRBV2,NA,many,CASKKAGGSGYGYTF,TGTGCCAGCAAGAAAGCAGGCGGGTCGGGTTATGGCTACACCTTC
TRBJ1-5,TRBV28,NA,many,CASSSNLNQPQHF,TGTGCCAGCAGTTCGAACCTTAATCAGCCCCAGCATTTT
TRBJ1-5,TRBV19,NA,NA,CASQTVAGNQPQHF,TGTGCCAGCCAGACCGTCGCGGGCAATCAGCCCCAGCATTTT
TRBJ2-2,TRBV20-1,TRBD2,NA,CSARRAGGSGELFF,TGCAGTGCTAGAAGAGCGGGGGGGTCCGGGGAGCTGTTTTTT
TRBJ2-7,TRBV30,TRBD1,few,CAWGPGQGLSEQYF,TGTGCCTGGGGCCCGGGACAGGGTCTCTCCGAGCAGTACTTC
TRBJ2-7,TRBV28,NA,many,CASSPDRYIYEQYF,TGTGCCAGCAGTCCGGACCGTTATATTTACGAGCAGTACTTC
TRBJ2-5,TRBV11-2,NA,many,CASSFWQETQYF,TGTGCCAGCAGCTTTTGGCAAGAGACCCAGTACTTC
TRBJ1-2,TRBV6-1,NA,NA,CASNSLSGGYYGYTF,TGTGCCAGCAATTCTTTGTCCGGGGGCTACTATGGCTACACCTTC
TRBJ2-3,TRBV29-1,NA,NA,CSVEGVRNTQYF,TGCAGCGTTGAAGGTGTACGGAATACGCAGTATTTT
TRBJ1-1,TRBV18,NA,few,CASSPRLLMNTEAFF,TGTGCCAGCTCACCAAGACTTTTGATGAACACTGAAGCTTTCTTT
TRBJ1-4,TRBV2,NA,NA,CASRGFYEKLFF,TGTGCCAGCAGGGGGTTTTATGAAAAACTGTTTTTT
TRBJ1-6,TRBV3-1,NA,NA,CASSFLIGSDSPLHF,TGTGCCAGCAGTTTCTTAATCGGGTCGGATTCACCCCTCCACTTT
TRBJ1-1,TRBV11-1,TRBD1,many,CASSRTGAQYVPPEAFF,TGTGCCAGCAGCCGGACAGGGGCCCAGTACGTACCCCCTGAAGCTTTCTTT
TRBJ2-7,TRBV7-9,NA,many,CASSPANRHSYEQYF,TGTGCCAGCAGCCCGGCCAATCGGCACTCCTACGAGCAGTACTTC
TRBJ1-1,TRBV12-3/TRBV12-4,NA,many,CASSLRGSTEAFF,TGTGCCAGCAGTTTAAGGGGGAGCACTGAAGCTTTCTTT
TRBJ1-2,TRBV5-1,NA,many,CASSLTGGNYGYTF,TGCGCCAGCAGCTTGACAGGTGGGAACTATGGCTACACCTTC
TRBJ1-6,TRBV7-8,TRBD1,NA,CASSSWTGGGRSYNSPLHF,TGTGCCAGCAGCTCATGGACAGGGGGCGGGCGCTCCTATAATTCACCCCTCCACTTT
TRBJ2-3,TRBV4-1,TRBD1,few,CASSHAPGQGGDTQYF,TGCGCCAGCAGCCATGCACCGGGACAGGGGGGGGATACGCAGTATTTT
TRBJ1-1,TRBV27,NA,few,CASVGGNTEAFF,TGTGCCAGCGTCGGGGGTAACACTGAAGCTTTCTTT
TRBJ1-5,TRBV9,NA,NA,CASSAPGSSNQPQHF,TGTGCCAGCAGCGCTCCCGGGAGTAGCAATCAGCCCCAGCATTTT
TRBJ2-7,TRBV6-1,NA,many,CASTKSTYEQYF,TGTGCCAGCACCAAATCGACCTACGAGCAGTACTTC
TRBJ2-2,TRBV5-8,NA,NA,CARRSNTGELFF,TGTGCCCGCCGGTCAAACACCGGGGAGCTGTTTTTT
TRBJ2-5,TRBV6-2/TRBV6-3,TRBD1,many,CASSPDRGHGTQYF,TGTGCCAGCAGTCCGGACAGGGGGCACGGGACCCAGTACTTC
TRBJ1-6,TRBV28,TRBD1,many,CASSLGDRRNSPLHF,TGTGCCAGCAGTTTAGGGGACAGACGGAATTCACCCCTCCACTTT